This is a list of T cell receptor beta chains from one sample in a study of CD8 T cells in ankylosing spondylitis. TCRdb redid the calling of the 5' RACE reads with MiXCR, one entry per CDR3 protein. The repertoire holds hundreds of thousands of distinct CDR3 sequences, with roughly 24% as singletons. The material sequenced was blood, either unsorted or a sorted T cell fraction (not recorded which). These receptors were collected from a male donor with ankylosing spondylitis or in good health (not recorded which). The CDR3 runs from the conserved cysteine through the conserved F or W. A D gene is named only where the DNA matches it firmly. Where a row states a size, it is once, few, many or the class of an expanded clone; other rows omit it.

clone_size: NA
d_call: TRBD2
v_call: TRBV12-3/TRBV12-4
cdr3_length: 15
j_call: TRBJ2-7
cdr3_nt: TGTGCCAGCGGGCGTATAGCGGGAGCGGCGGGAGAGCAGTACTTC
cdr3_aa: CASGRIAGAAGEQYF

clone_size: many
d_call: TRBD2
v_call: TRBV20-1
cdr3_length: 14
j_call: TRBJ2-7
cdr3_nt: TGCAGTGCTAGAGCTGCTAGCGGCTCCTACGAGCAGTACTTC
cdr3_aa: CSARAASGSYEQYF

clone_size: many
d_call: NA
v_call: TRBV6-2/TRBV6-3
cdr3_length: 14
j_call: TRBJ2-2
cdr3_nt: TGTGCCAGCAGGAACAGCGGGAACACCGGGGAGCTGTTTTTT
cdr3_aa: CASRNSGNTGELFF

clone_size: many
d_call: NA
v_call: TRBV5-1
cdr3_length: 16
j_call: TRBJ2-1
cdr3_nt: TGCGCCAGCAGCTTGTTGGGTCAAAGCTCCTACAATGAGCAGTTCTTC
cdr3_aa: CASSLLGQSSYNEQFF

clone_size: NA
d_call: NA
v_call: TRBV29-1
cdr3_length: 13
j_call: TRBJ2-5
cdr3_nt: TGCAGCGTTGAAGATCTGGGGAGGGAGACCCAGTACTTC
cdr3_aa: CSVEDLGRETQYF

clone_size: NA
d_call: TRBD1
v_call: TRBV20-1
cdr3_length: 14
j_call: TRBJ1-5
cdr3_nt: TGCAGTGCCAGTGACGGGACAGGGAAACAGCCCCAGCATTTT
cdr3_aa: CSASDGTGKQPQHF

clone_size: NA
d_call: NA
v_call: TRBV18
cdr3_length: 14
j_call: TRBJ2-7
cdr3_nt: TGTGCCAGCTCGACCCAGCTGGGCGGCTACGAGCAGTACTTC
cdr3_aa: CASSTQLGGYEQYF

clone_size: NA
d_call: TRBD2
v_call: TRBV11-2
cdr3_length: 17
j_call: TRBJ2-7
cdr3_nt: TGTGCCAGCAGCTTAGCCGGACTAGCGGGAGGGCCAGGGGAGCAGTACTTC
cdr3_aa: CASSLAGLAGGPGEQYF

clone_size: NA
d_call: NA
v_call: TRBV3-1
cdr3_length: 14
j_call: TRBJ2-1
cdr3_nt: TGTGCCAGCAGCCAAGCTGGTCTGAACCATGAGCAGTTCTTC
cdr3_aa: CASSQAGLNHEQFF

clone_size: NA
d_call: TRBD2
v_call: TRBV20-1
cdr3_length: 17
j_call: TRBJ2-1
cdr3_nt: TGCAGTGCCCATGGGACGGGAGGGCCGGTAATCTACAATGAGCAGTTCTTC
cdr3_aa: CSAHGTGGPVIYNEQFF

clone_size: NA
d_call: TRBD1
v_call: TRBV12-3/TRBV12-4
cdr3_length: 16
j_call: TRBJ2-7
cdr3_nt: TGTGCCAGCAGTTTCTTATTAGGGACAGGGTTCTACGAGCAGTACTTC
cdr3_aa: CASSFLLGTGFYEQYF

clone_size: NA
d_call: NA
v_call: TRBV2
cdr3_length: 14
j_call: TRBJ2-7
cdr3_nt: TGTGCCAGCAGTATACAGGGACTCCCCCCCGAGCAGTACTTC
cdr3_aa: CASSIQGLPPEQYF

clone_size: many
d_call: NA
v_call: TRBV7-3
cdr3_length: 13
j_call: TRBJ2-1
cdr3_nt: TGTGCCAGCAGCTTAGGAAGTATCAATGAGCAGTTCTTC
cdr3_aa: CASSLGSINEQFF

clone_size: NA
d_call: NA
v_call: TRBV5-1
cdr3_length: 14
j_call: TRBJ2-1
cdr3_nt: TGCGCCAGCACGATGGCGTGGAGCTACAATGAGCAGTTCTTC
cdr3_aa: CASTMAWSYNEQFF

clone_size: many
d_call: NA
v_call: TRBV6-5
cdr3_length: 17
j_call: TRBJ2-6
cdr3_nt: TGTGCCAGCAGCTTATTTGGACCAAGTACTGGGGCCAACGTCCTGACTTTC
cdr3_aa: CASSLFGPSTGANVLTF

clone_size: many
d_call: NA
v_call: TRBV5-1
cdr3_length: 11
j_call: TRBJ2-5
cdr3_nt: TGCGCCAGCAGCTTGGACGAGACCCAGTACTTC
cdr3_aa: CASSLDETQYF

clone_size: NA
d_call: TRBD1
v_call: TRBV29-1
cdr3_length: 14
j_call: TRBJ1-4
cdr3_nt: TGCAGCGTTCGAAAACAGGGGGCGAGTGAAAAACTGTTTTTT
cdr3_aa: CSVRKQGASEKLFF

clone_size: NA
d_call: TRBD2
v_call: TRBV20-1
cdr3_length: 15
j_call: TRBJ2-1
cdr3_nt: TGCAGTGCTAGAGTTCCGGGACTAGGGAGCAATGAGCAGTTCTTC
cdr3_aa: CSARVPGLGSNEQFF

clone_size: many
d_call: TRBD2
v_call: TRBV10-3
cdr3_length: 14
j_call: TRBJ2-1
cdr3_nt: TGTGCCACCCGGACTAGCGGGGCCGACAATGAGCAGTTCTTC
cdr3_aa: CATRTSGADNEQFF

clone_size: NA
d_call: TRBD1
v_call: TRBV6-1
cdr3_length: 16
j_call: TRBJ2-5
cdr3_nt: TGTGCCAGCAGTCGGGACAGGGGAAAACCTCAAGAGACCCAGTACTTC
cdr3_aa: CASSRDRGKPQETQYF

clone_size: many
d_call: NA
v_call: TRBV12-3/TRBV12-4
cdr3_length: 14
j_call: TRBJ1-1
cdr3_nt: TGTGCCAGCAGTTTACGACAGGCGAAAGCTGAAGCTTTCTTT
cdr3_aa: CASSLRQAKAEAFF

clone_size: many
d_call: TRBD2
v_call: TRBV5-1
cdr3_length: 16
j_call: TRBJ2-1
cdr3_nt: TGCGCCAGCAGCCACGGAGGGGGTCTAGCGGGAAGTGAGCAGTTCTTC
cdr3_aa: CASSHGGGLAGSEQFF

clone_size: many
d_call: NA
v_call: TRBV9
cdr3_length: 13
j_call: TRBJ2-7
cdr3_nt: TGTGCCAGCAGCCCGAGTGGGAGGAGCGAGCAGTACTTC
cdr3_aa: CASSPSGRSEQYF

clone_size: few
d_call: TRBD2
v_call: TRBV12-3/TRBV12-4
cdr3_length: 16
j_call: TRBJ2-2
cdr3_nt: TGTGCCAGCGGTCCCCTAGCGGGGGAGAACACCGGGGAGCTGTTTTTT
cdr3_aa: CASGPLAGENTGELFF

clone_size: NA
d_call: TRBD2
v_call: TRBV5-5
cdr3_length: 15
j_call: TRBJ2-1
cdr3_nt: TGTGCCAGCAGCTCCCTAGCGGGAGGGTACAATGAGCAGTTCTTC
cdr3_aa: CASSSLAGGYNEQFF